The clone carrying this T cell receptor (beta chain) was counted ten times or more. What it binds is unknown. Building of the TCR beta libraries involved iRepertoire HTBI primers and Arm-PCR of CDR3 regions. Each CDR3 protein is one row after TCRdb ran MiXCR on the multiplex PCR reads. The sample includes roughly 500,000 distinct CDR3 sequences, around an eighth of them seen just once. This record comes from a study of regulatory T cells in long-lasting Graves disease. Background on the study: Graves' patients who were just diagnosed had used antithyroid drugs for under 3 months.

Regarding time point: newly diagnosed GD, antithyroid drugs for less than 3 months. Researchers made the TCR library from RNA that was extracted from PBMCs. Germline CDR1 and CDR2: SGHAT and FQNNGV. V was clipped by 5 bases and J by 1 base; unmatched bases: 4. The CDR3 spans 16 residues. Study-wide results and limits: Fewer public clonotypes were shared by new patients (around 970) than by persistent patients (approximately 2,700).

The sample also formed part of further work on T cells in Graves' hyperthyroidism and ophthalmopathy.

The sequences come from peripheral blood mononuclear cells (PBMCs), collected at new diagnosis, from a patient treated with antithyroid drugs. The chain uses TRBV11-2 and TRBJ2-7, with 14 positions matching TRBD2. The receptor was derived from a man younger than 40 with Graves disease. The DNA for the CDR3 is TGTGCCAGCAGCCAGGGGACTAGCGGGAGATCCTACGAGCAGTACTTC. This codes for CASSQGTSGRSYEQYF.